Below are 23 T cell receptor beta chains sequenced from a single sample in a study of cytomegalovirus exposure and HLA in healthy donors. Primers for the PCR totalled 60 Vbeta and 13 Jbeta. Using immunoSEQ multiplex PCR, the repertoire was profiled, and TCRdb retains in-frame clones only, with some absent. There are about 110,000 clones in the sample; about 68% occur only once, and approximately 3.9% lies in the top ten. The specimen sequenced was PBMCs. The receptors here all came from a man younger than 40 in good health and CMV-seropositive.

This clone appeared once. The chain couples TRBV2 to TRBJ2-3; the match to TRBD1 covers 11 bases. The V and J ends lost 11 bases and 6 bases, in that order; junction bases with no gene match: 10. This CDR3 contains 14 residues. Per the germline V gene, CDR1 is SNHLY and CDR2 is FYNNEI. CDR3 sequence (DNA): TGTGCCGACCAGGACAGGGGGCGAGAGGATACGCAGTATTTT. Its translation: CADQDRGREDTQYF.

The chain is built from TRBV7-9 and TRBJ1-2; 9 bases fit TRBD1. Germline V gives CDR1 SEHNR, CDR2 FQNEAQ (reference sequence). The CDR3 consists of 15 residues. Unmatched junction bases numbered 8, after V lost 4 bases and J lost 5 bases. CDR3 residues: CASSSVGQGRYGYTF. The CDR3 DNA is TGTGCCAGCAGCTCCGTTGGACAGGGGAGATATGGCTACACCTTC.

The CDR3 DNA sequence: TGTGCCAGCAGCGGAGACAGGGCGCCTAATGAAAAACTGTTTTTT. Residues: CASSGDRAPNEKLFF. The chain joins TRBV9 to TRBJ1-4; the match to TRBD1 covers 7 bases. The CDR3 runs 15 residues. In germline, CDR1 is SGDLS, CDR2 YYNGEE. V lost 3 bases and J lost 3; bases outside the gene matches: 5.

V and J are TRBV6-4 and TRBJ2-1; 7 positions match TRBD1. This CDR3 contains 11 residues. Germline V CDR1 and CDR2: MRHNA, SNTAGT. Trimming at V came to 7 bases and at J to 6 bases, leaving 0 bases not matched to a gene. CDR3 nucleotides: TGTGCCAGCAAGGGGGCCAATGAGCAGTTCTTC. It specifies CASKGANEQFF.

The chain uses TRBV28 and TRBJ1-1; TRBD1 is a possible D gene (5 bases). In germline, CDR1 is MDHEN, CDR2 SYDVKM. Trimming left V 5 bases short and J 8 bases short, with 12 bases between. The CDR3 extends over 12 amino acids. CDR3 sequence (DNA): TGTGCCAGCAGTCCCTTTGGGGGGGAAGCTTTCTTT. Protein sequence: CASSPFGGEAFF.

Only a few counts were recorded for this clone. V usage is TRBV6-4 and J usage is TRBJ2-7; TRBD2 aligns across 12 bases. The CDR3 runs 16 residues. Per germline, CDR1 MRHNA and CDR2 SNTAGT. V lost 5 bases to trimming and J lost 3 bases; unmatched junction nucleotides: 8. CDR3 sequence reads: CASSYRTSGGLYEQYF. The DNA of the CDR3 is TGTGCCAGCAGTTACCGTACTAGCGGGGGGCTCTACGAGCAGTACTTC.

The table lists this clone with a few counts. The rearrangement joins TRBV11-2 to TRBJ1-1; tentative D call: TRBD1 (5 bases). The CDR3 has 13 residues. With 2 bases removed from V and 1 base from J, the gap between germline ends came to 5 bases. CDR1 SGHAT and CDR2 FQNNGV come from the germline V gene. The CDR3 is CASSLQGNTEAFF. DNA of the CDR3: TGTGCCAGCAGCTTACAGGGGAACACTGAAGCTTTCTTT.

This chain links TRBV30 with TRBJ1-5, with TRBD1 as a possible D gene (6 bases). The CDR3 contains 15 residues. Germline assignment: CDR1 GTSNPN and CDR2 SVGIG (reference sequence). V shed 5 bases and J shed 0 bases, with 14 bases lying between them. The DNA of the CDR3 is TGTGCCTGGGATCCCGGGACATATAGCAATCAGCCCCAGCATTTT. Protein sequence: CAWDPGTYSNQPQHF.

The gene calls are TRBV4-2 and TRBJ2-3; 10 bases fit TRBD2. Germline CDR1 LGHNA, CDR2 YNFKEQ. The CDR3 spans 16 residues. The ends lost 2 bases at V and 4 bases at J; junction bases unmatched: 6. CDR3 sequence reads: CASSQPAGGPSDTQYF. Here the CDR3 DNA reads TGTGCCAGCAGCCAACCAGCGGGGGGGCCCTCAGATACGCAGTATTTT.

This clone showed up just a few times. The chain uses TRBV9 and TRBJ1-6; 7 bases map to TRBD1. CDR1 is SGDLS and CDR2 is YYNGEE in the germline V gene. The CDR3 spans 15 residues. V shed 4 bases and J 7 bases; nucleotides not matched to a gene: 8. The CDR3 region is CASSSGQAGNSPLHF. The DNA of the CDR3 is TGTGCCAGCAGCTCTGGACAGGCAGGGAATTCACCCCTCCACTTT.

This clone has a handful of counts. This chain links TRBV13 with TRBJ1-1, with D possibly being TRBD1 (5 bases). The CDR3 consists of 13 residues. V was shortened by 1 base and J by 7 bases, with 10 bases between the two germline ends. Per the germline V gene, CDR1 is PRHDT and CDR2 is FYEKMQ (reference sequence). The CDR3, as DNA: TGTGCCAGCAGCTTAGACAGGTGGGGTGAAGCTTTCTTT. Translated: CASSLDRWGEAFF.

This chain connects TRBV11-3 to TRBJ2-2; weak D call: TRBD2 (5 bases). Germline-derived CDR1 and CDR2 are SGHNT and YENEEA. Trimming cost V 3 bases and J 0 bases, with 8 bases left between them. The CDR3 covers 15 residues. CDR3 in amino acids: CASSFTGANTGELFF. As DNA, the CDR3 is TGTGCCAGCAGCTTTACCGGGGCGAACACCGGGGAGCTGTTTTTT.

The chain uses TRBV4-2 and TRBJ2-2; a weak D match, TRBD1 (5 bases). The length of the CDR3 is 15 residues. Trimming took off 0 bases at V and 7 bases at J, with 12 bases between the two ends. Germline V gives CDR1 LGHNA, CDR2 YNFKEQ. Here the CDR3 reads CASSQDSGPVGELFF. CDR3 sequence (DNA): TGTGCCAGCAGCCAAGATTCAGGGCCGGTCGGGGAGCTGTTTTTT.

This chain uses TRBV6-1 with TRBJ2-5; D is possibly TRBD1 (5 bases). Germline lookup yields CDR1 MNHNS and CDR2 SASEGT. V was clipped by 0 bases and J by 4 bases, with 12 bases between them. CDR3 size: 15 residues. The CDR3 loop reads CASSEAVARVETQYF. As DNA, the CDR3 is TGTGCCAGCAGTGAAGCGGTCGCCAGGGTAGAGACCCAGTACTTC.

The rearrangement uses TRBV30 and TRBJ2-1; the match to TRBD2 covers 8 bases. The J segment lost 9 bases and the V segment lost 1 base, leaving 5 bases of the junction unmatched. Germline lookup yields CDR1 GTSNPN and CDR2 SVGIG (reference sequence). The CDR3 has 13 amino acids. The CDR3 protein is CAWSGTSHFEQFF. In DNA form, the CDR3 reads TGTGCCTGGAGTGGGACTAGCCATTTTGAGCAGTTCTTC.

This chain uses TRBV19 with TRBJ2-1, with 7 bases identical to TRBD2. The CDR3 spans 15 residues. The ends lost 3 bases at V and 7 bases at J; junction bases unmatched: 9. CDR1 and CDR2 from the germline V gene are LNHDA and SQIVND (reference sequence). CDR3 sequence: CASSIPGGTWNEQFF. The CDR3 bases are TGTGCCAGTAGTATTCCCGGGGGGACGTGGAATGAGCAGTTCTTC.

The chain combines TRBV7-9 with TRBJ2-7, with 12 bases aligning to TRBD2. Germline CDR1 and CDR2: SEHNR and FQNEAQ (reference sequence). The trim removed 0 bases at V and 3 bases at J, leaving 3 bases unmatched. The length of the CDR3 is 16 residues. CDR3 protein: CASSLALAGGFYEQYF. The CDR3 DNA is TGTGCCAGCAGCTTAGCCCTAGCGGGGGGGTTCTACGAGCAGTACTTC.

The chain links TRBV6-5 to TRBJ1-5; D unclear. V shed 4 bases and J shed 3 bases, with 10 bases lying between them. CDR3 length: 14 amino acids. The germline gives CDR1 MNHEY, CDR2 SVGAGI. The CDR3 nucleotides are TGTGCCAGCAGTTCCTTGACTGACAATCAGCCCCAGCATTTT. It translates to CASSSLTDNQPQHF.

The DNA for the CDR3 is TGTGCCAGTAGTATAAGAGAGACTTACAATCAGCCCCAGCATTTT. Protein: CASSIRETYNQPQHF. The chain recombines TRBV19 with TRBJ1-5; D gene unclear. V lost 2 bases, J lost 3 bases, and 11 bases lay in between. The CDR3 runs to 15 residues. Germline CDR1 and CDR2: LNHDA and SQIVND (reference sequence).

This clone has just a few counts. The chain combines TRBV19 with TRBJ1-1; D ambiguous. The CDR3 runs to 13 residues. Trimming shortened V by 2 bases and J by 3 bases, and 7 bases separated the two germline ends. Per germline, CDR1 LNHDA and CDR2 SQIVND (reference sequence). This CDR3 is CASSITVDTEAFF. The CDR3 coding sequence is TGTGCCAGTAGTATAACGGTTGACACTGAAGCTTTCTTT.

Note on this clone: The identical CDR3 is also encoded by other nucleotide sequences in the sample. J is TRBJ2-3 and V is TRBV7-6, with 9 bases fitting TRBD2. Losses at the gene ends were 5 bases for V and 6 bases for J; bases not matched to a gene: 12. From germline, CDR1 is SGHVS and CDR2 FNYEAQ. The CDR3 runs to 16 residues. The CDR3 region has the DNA TGTGCCAGCAGCACCCGACTAGCGGCCACCACGGATACGCAGTATTTT. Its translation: CASSTRLAATTDTQYF.

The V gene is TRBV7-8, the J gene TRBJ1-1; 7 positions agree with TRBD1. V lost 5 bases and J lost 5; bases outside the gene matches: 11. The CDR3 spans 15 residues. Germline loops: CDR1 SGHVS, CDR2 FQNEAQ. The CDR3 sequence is CASSENTGVGTEAFF. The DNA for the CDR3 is TGTGCCAGCAGCGAGAACACAGGGGTAGGGACTGAAGCTTTCTTT.

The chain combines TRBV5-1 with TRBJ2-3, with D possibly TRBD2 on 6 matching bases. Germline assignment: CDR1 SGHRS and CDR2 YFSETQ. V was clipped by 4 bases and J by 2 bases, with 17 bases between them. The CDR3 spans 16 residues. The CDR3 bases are TGCGCCAGCAGCCGCGGGGTAGCGGACCCCACAGATACGCAGTATTTT. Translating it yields CASSRGVADPTDTQYF.